The present T cell receptor (beta chain) was sequenced within a study of cytomegalovirus exposure and HLA in healthy donors. Germline V gene lookup returns CDR1 SGHRS and CDR2 YFSETQ. CDR3 length equals 14 residues. With 0 bases removed from V and 8 bases from J, the gap between germline ends came to 14 bases. The repertoire was sequenced with immunoSEQ multiplex PCR; TCRdb's copy has only in-frame clones and lacks some. The sample lists about 270,000 clones, around 86% occurring once. The J gene is TRBJ1-2, the V gene TRBV5-1, with a tentative D call TRBD1 (6 bases). The receptor comes from a woman aged 18-29 years in good health and CMV-seronegative. The sample consisted of PBMCs. CDR3 residues: CASSLDGQNGGYTF. CDR3 bases: TGCGCCAGCAGCTTGGATGGACAGAATGGCGGCTACACCTTC. The variable domain in full, with the rest retrieved from reference TRBV5-1 and TRBJ1-2, is KAGVTQTPRYLIKTRGQQVTLSCSPISGHRSVSWYQQTPGQGLQFLFEYFSETQRNKGNFPGRFSGRQFSNSRSEMNVSTLELGDSALYLCASSLDGQNGGYTFGSGTRLTVV.